This paragraph covers one T cell receptor (beta chain) sequence. Its antigen is still unknown. No much larger clonotype is one base removed from it; base qualities were not supplied. This sample is part of a study of technical replicates of blood from several donors (dated by TCRdb to the late 2010s). Inclusive of the bounding cysteine and phenylalanine, the CDR3 is 14 residues long. The entry retains the CDR3 DNA only, 42 bases that are in frame from base 1. As encoded in the germline V gene (reference sequence), CDR1 is PRHDT while CDR2 is FYEKMQ. V and J lose 6 bases and 4 bases, and a span of 15 bases separates them. Library preparation used the immunoSEQ multiplex PCR assay. The immuneACCESS repertoire file appears here via TCRdb, limited to in-frame rearrangements. These files lack a portion of the clones; in checked studies, under half of the deficit traces to unresolved V genes, and the cause of the others is not known. This sample comprises tens of thousands of clones, 97% of them detected only once. Around 0.2% of the sample lies in the top ten.

This clonotype was obtained from a human donor in good health. The specimen sequenced was T cells isolated from PBMCs. The rearrangement combines TRBV13 with TRBJ1-1; the D gene is unclear. The nucleotide sequence is TGTGCCAGCAGATCCTCCCCTAGGAGCACTGAAGCTTTCTTT. Translated, it gives CASRSSPRSTEAFF. Joined to the reference TRBV13 and TRBJ1-1 proteins, this CDR3 gives the full variable domain: AAGVIQSPRHLIKEKRETATLKCYPIPRHDTVYWYQQGPGQDPQFLISFYEKMQSDKGSIPDRFSAQQFSDYHSELNMSSLELGDSALYFCASRSSPRSTEAFFGQGTRLTVV.